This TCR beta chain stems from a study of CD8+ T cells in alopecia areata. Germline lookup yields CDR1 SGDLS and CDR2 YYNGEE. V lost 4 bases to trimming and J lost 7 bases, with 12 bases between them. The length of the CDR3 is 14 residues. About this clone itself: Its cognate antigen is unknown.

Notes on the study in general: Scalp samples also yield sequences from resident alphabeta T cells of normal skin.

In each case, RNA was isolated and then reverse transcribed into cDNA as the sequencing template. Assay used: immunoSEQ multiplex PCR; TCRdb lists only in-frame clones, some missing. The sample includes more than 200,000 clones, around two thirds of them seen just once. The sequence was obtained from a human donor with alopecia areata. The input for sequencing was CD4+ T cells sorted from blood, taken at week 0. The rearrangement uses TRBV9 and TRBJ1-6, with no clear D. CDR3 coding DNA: TGTGCCAGCAGCCCAGGACTCGAAAATTCACCCCTCCACTTT. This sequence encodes CASSPGLENSPLHF.